This entry features one TCR beta chain sequence. Its antigen is unknown. Within one base of it there is no much larger clone, and no base qualities were kept. The cohort comprised fewer than 750 healthy bone marrow donors. At the time of sampling, every cohort member was nominally healthy, though immune exposures that went unrecorded were likely present. The donor was CMV seronegative and was included in the group of about 350 seronegative cohort members. Every donor gave a peripheral blood sample, and the peripheral blood mononuclear cells from that sample were used for TCR beta sequencing. Genomic DNA extraction from the blood cell samples was performed with the Qiagen DNeasy Blood Extraction Kit. Library construction relied on the immunoSEQ multiplex PCR assay. For the multiplex PCR, a mixture combining 60 forward primers for TCR Vbeta segments and 13 reverse primers for TCR Jbeta segments was used. The CDR3 region of rearranged TCR beta genes was amplified from genomic DNA by a multiplex PCR assay. The amplified TCR beta libraries were sequenced on the Illumina HiSeq System as 87-base-pair reads. In the original analysis: A later analysis tallied 75 million to 95 million unique TCR beta chains across the 700 or so repertoires, and about 10 million of those chains were shared by two or more donors. A nearest-neighbor algorithm error-corrected the raw reads and collapsed the reads into unique sequences, merging closely related sequences to remove PCR and sequencing errors. To assign V, D and J gene segments, CDR3 sequences were aligned to IMGT reference sequences. For a sequence to be retained, a match of at least six nucleotides to both a V gene segment and a J gene segment was required. A rearrangement was called productive if the CDR3 had no stop codons and remained in frame with V and J, and every other rearrangement was called non-productive. Following IMGT convention, CDR3 was defined as the stretch from the second conserved V-encoded cysteine to the conserved J-encoded phenylalanine. The earlier analysis of some 540 of the donors excluded any sequence lacking an unambiguous match to a single V gene segment. In an earlier analysis of a few hundred of the donors, V segments were called functional above 56.7% productive rearrangements and were called segregating when the between-donor standard deviation exceeded 5%. A statistical classification framework was built to diagnose cytomegalovirus status from the catalog of TCR beta chain sequences. V and J gene assignment, in a later analysis, came from comparing TCR nucleotide sequences with IMGT/GENE-DB human TR gene sequences. Using the TCRdist pipeline, a later analysis assigned CDR3 sequences along with most-parsimonious VDJ recombination scenarios. In a later analysis, each TCR beta chain was defined by its CDR3 amino acid sequence together with its V-gene family, and reads without a unique V-gene family were excluded. A later analysis removed 592 highly shared, low-generation-probability nucleotide sequences to deal with suspected cross-contamination and a sequencing artifact. In a later analysis, a clonal expansion index was calculated for each public chain from normalized within-repertoire ranks of inferred template counts. In a later analysis, generation probabilities were computed using a VDJ recombination model fitted to out-of-frame rearrangements, and the results were checked against IGoR. In a later analysis, TCR-TCR, TCR-HLA and TCR-CMV co-occurrence was scored with hypergeometric tests, and a repertoire-size bias correction was applied to TCR pairs. In a later analysis, false discovery rates were estimated by permuting HLA or CMV assignments 20 times. In a later analysis, co-occurring TCRs were grouped using DBSCAN, with TCRdist sequence similarity added in when clustering inside HLA-allele-positive subsets. Repertoires with fewer than 30,000 or more than 120,000 public chains, plus five repertoires with anomalous nucleotide sharing, were excluded from co-occurrence clustering. Sourced from immuneACCESS, this table was stored by TCRdb with only in-frame sequences that have V and J called. A share of the clones is absent; for the studies checked, an unresolved V gene accounts for under half, and the remainder has no known explanation. For V, J and clone size, that table is used; D and trimming come from the DNA. The sample table shows 140,000 or so clones, and around 10% are seen once. Clones ranked in the top ten supply around 1.9% of the sample.

The cysteine opens and the phenylalanine closes a CDR3 of 15 amino acids. The only DNA kept is the CDR3, 45 bases in frame from the first base. V was cut back by 10 bases and J by 0 bases, leaving a gap of 16 bases between them. The germline V gene sets CDR1 to ENHRY and CDR2 to SYGVKD. This sample was taken from a study of cytomegalovirus exposure and HLA in healthy donors (dated 2017 in TCRdb). At the level of the whole study: An earlier analysis of about 530 of the donors reported roughly 300 Gb of sequence data and 90 million to 120 million unique TCR beta sequences obtained from about 179 million T cells. An early release that covered around 590 HLA-typed donors contained approximately 290 gigabases of sequencing data and tens of millions of unique TCR sequences. Every repertoire in the discovery cohort had been generated on one and the same sequencing platform. Rather than drawing on any new phenotypic data, the later analysis identified candidate immune exposures from TCR beta sequences and the way those sequences occurred across donors. To predict cytomegalovirus infection status, the study combined high-throughput TCR immunosequencing, statistical association of individual TCRs with disease status, and machine learning. To study patterns of TCR occurrence, a later analysis re-analyzed previously published TCR beta repertoires from 666 donors and added high-resolution HLA genotyping. In an earlier analysis of 587 of the donors, high-throughput TCR beta sequencing was used to judge whether each TCR beta V gene segment behaved as functional or pseudogenic. Genome-wide SNP genotypes for about 65% of the roughly 700 donors were used in a later genetic analysis, which treated that subset as a discovery cohort. Among the approximately 400 genotyped donors, approximately 81% belonged to the genetic ancestry cluster associated with self-reported Caucasian donors. Roughly 5 DR-DQ haplotypes were treated as single units for association and clustering because of strong linkage in the cohort. Alongside the repertoire data, information on donor age, sex, ethnicity and CMV serostatus was compiled. The number of donors typed differed by locus, with about 629-630 for A, B, C, DRB1 and DQB1, roughly 520 for DQA1, over 600 for DPA1, and roughly 450 for DPB1. The T cell repertoires of 670 or so subjects were profiled by immunosequencing and related to cytomegalovirus serostatus. The study aimed to test whether cataloging public T cell receptors could reveal signatures of past pathogen exposure. Besides the first cohort of about 730 subjects, a separate validation cohort made up of 120 different subjects was used. Across 398 genotyped donors of the cohort, an average of about 250,000 unique TCR beta nucleotide sequences per donor were sequenced, and roughly 20% of those sequences were non-productive. Class I and class II HLA loci were covered by the typing at four-digit resolution.

Beyond this particular receptor, the publication reports: In a later analysis, HLA-associated TCR beta chains showed more clonal expansion and lower generation probabilities than non-associated chains that were equally common. An association between a missense DCLRE1C variant and V-gene and J-gene trimming of TCR beta chains was found in a later genetic analysis and replicated in an independent cohort. The authors suggested that the approach could potentially be extended to other disease states and immunological phenotypes. In this cohort, only TCR beta chains were sequenced, and detectable features were limited by the absence of alpha or paired-chain data. Because some donors lacked HLA typing at each locus, the association tests relied only on the typed subset. In the study, around 150 TCR beta chains were listed as associated with cytomegalovirus. The 87-base-pair reads could not distinguish some IMGT-functional V segments, including TRBV6-2 and TRBV6-3, so those segments were excluded. According to a later analysis, most CMV-associated TCR beta chains appeared to be HLA-restricted, and the HLA associations seemed to be driven largely by CMV exposure. The classifier was reported to diagnose cytomegalovirus status with high specificity and sensitivity in both the original cohort and the validation cohort. Assigning TCR associations to individual alleles was difficult when HLA alleles, especially DR and DQ, strongly co-occurred. The only immune exposure information available for the cohort was CMV serostatus. In a later analysis, TCR association rates were found to vary across HLA loci, with the most associated TCRs seen for DRB1 alleles and the fewest for HLA-C alleles. A further reported finding was that TCR beta sequences accurately predicted the HLA-A and HLA-B alleles for most subjects in the first cohort. A later analysis associated 15,000 or so TCR beta sequences with specific HLA alleles at a false discovery rate of 0.05. The sequencing pipeline was judged likely to have produced a cluster of highly shared sequence variants as a technical artifact. Linkage disequilibrium might explain the correlated functional status among segregating V segments, but an unknown experimental factor could not be excluded. In a later genetic analysis, fewer N-insertions in productive TCRs were reported among donors in an Asian-associated ancestry cluster than the roughly 700-donor mean. Sequencing depth was assumed to be roughly uniform across donors in the presence/absence analyses, though that assumption may not hold. An earlier analysis of some 560 of the donors showed that most TCR beta V segments appeared in productive rearrangements either about 90% or about 30% of the time, which broadly matched IMGT annotations. According to a later analysis, parvovirus B19, influenza, CMV and Epstein-Barr virus appeared linked to several top co-occurrence clusters. Because counts were too low, 15 to 20 rarely observed V segments, including chromosome 9 orphons, were excluded from the earlier analysis of 587 of the donors. Across donors, most TCR sequences were observed very rarely, whereas some public TCRs were present in many individuals. A few of the identified cytomegalovirus-associated TCR beta chains were confirmed in vitro to be specific for cytomegalovirus antigens.

Specimen: PBMCs. The V gene is TRBV10-3 and the J gene is TRBJ2-1; matching of 6 bases hints at TRBD2 as the D gene. This TCR came from a male donor in good health and CMV-seronegative. CDR3 protein: CATASATYSYNEQFF. Read as DNA, the sequence is TGTGCCACTGCTAGCGCCACTTACTCCTACAATGAGCAGTTCTTC.